The 8 T cell receptor beta chains in this list originate from one sample, sequenced in a study of post-analysis software for immune sequencing data. Broader study findings: Higher frequency in patients than in controls was seen for a handful of TRBV segments, with TRBV5-6, TRBV5-1 and TRBV20-1 among them.

Unique molecular identifiers featured in each of the TCR beta cDNA libraries. TCRdb re-derived calls from the PCR reads in MiXCR, one entry per CDR3 protein. The sample shows hundreds of thousands of distinct CDR3 sequences, roughly three fifths of them seen only once. Antigens of these TCRs are unknown. Sample: blood. The receptors come from a girl aged 2-10 years with multiple sclerosis.

V is TRBV12-3 or TRBV12-4 and J is TRBJ2-7, with D perhaps matching TRBD2 (7 bases). Trimming took off 2 bases at V and 5 bases at J, with 13 bases between the two ends. This CDR3 has 14 amino acids. This CDR3 reads CASSLLGGGDEQYF. CDR3 DNA: TGTGCCAGCAGTTTACTGGGGGGGGGCGACGAGCAGTACTTC.

A few counts support this clonotype. The chain has TRBV6-2 or TRBV6-3 and TRBJ2-1, with D unclear. Germline lookup yields CDR1 MNHEY and CDR2 SVGEGT. The CDR3 length is 12 residues. V was trimmed by 7 bases and J by 4 bases, leaving 8 bases between them. CDR3 sequence (DNA): TGTGCCAGCATGAAGCCTTACAATGAGCAGTTCTTC. This translates into CASMKPYNEQFF.

There are a few counts of this clonotype. One end of the junction varies from germline; a read error may be responsible. The rearrangement uses TRBV7-4 and TRBJ1-1; no clear D gene. From germline, CDR1 is SGHVT and CDR2 SQSDAQ. The CDR3 sequence is 14 residues long. CDR3 amino acids: CASSLKGFHTEAFF. In DNA form, the CDR3 reads TGTGCCAGCAGCTTAAAGGGATTCCACACTGAGGCTTTCTTT. Combining the CDR3 with reference TRBV7-4 and TRBJ1-1 gives the whole variable domain GAGVSQSPRYKVAKRGRDVALRCDSISGHVTLYWYRQTLGQGSEVLTYSQSDAQRDKSGRPSGRFSAERPERSVSTLKIQRTEQGDSAVYLCASSLKGFHTEAFFGQGTRLTVV.

This clonotype has only a few counts. The V call is TRBV6-5, the J call TRBJ1-2; possibly TRBD1 for D (5 bases). Trimming cost V 4 bases and J 4 bases, with 10 bases left between them. This CDR3 has 13 residues. Germline values: CDR1 MNHEY, CDR2 SVGAGI. This chain's CDR3 is CASSSGLGYGYTF. The CDR3 region has the DNA TGTGCCAGCAGTTCAGGGTTGGGCTATGGCTACACCTTC.

The gene calls are TRBV9 and TRBJ1-2; D not resolved. This CDR3 contains 15 residues. Trimming cost V 3 bases and J 4 bases, with 16 bases left between them. Germline V lookup: CDR1 SGDLS, CDR2 YYNGEE. The CDR3 here is CASSAGLGSSYGYTF. Written as DNA, the CDR3 is TGTGCCAGCAGCGCCGGCTTAGGCAGCAGCTATGGCTACACCTTC.

The chain links TRBV27 to TRBJ1-6, with 7 bases matching TRBD1. The CDR3 covers 16 residues. Trimming took 8 bases from V and 1 from J; bases not matched to a gene: 8. From germline, CDR1 is MNHEY and CDR2 SMNVEV (reference sequence). The DNA of the CDR3 is TGTGCCAGCGGGTCGGGACAGAGGTCCTATAATTCACCCCTCCACTTT. This sequence encodes CASGSGQRSYNSPLHF.

This chain links TRBV6-5 with TRBJ1-5; D call uncertain. The germline CDR1 and CDR2 sequences are MNHEY and SVGAGI. The CDR3 has 14 residues. V lost 2 bases, J lost 0 bases, and 5 bases lay in between. CDR3 DNA: TGTGCCAGCAGTTACATCAGTAGCAATCAGCCCCAGCATTTT. It codes for CASSYISSNQPQHF.

The V call is TRBV24-1, the J call TRBJ1-5; 11 nucleotides agree with TRBD1. CDR3 length: 16 residues. The V segment lost 7 bases and the J segment 5 bases; nucleotides outside the gene matches: 9. Germline lookup yields CDR1 KGHDR and CDR2 SFDVKD. CDR3 nucleotide sequence: TGTGCCACCAGCTCGGACAGGGGGCGCCCCGATCAGCCCCAGCATTTT. It yields the protein CATSSDRGRPDQPQHF.